This TCR beta chain was sequenced in a study of blood T cell repertoires in COVID-19. Study-wide context: COVID-19 samples, acute and convalescent, were from the United States, Italy and Spain. Sample material is recorded as cDNA or gDNA derived from T cells, B-cell-depleted T cells, or PBMCs.

During the 2 weeks before they entered the study, exposed participants had met someone with a PCR-confirmed or clinician-diagnosed COVID-19 case. Germline CDR1 reads MGHRA; CDR2 reads YSYEKL. This CDR3 spans 14 amino acids. V shed 3 bases and J shed 4 bases, with 12 bases lying between them. Per the authors' pipeline: Reference gene primer amplification gave estimated nucleated cell counts. Method: immunoSEQ multiplex PCR; TCRdb's copy keeps in-frame clones and lacks some. V and J calls and clone size are those listed in that table; D and trimming were worked out from the DNA. In the table there are 330,000 or so clones, 88% of which are singletons.

The chain is built from TRBV4-1 and TRBJ1-2; unclear D gene. Material for sequencing was PBMCs or T cells enriched from blood (not recorded which). This TCR was recovered from a woman in her 30s who had been exposed to COVID-19. The CDR3 reads CASSQGEGRYGYTF. The CDR3 DNA is TGCGCCAGCAGCCAGGGAGAAGGGCGCTATGGCTACACCTTC.